These T cell receptor beta chains were read from a single sample in a study of T cells after yellow fever vaccination. MiXCR, applied by TCRdb to the 5' RACE reads, yields one record per CDR3 protein. Here the sample spans approximately 550,000 distinct CDR3 sequences, 15% to 20% being singletons. Specimen: PBMCs, collected 15 days after the yellow fever booster vaccination. Every receptor here comes from a man aged 30 to 39 who received the YFV17D yellow fever vaccine. The CDR3 runs from the conserved cysteine through the conserved F or W. D genes are given only for firm matches. Size values are once, few and many counts, or a class for expanded clones, and some rows have none.

length: 12; D: .; J: TRBJ1-1; V: TRBV20-1; size: few; DNA: TGCAGGGGGGGACGGGAGAACACTGAAGCTTTCTTT; CDR3: CRGGRENTEAFF
length: 15; D: .; J: TRBJ2-1; V: TRBV10-3; size: .; DNA: TGTGCCATCAGTAATGGGCAGGGAACCTACAATGAGCAGTTCTTC; CDR3: CAISNGQGTYNEQFF
length: 15; D: TRBD1; J: TRBJ2-7; V: TRBV15; size: .; DNA: TGTGCCACCAGCAGAGATTCAGGGGGCCAAATCGAGCAGTACTTC; CDR3: CATSRDSGGQIEQYF
length: 12; D: .; J: TRBJ2-7; V: TRBV5-1; size: many; DNA: TGCGCCAGCAGCTTGGGCAGGGGCGAGCAGTACTTC; CDR3: CASSLGRGEQYF
length: 13; D: .; J: TRBJ2-2; V: TRBV5-1; size: few; DNA: TGCGCCAGCACTCTTACCGGTCCCGGGGAGCTGTTTTTT; CDR3: CASTLTGPGELFF
length: 15; D: .; J: TRBJ1-3; V: TRBV30; size: .; DNA: TGTGCCTGGAGCCCCGGCACAGGCTCTGGAAACACCATATATTTT; CDR3: CAWSPGTGSGNTIYF
length: 11; D: TRBD2; J: TRBJ2-7; V: TRBV29-1; size: .; DNA: TGCAGCGTTGTGGGGGGGACTTGGCAGTACTTC; CDR3: CSVVGGTWQYF
length: 13; D: .; J: TRBJ2-7; V: TRBV7-6; size: .; DNA: TGTGCCAGCAGCATCGGGGACGCCTACGAGCAGTACTTC; CDR3: CASSIGDAYEQYF
length: 16; D: .; J: TRBJ2-3; V: TRBV20-1; size: .; DNA: TGCAGTGCTAGACCCCGAGGAGGGGCCGGAACAGATACGCAGTATTTT; CDR3: CSARPRGGAGTDTQYF
length: 12; D: .; J: TRBJ2-3; V: TRBV5-1; size: few; DNA: TGCGCCAGCACCCAGGTTCCAGATACGCAGTATTTT; CDR3: CASTQVPDTQYF
length: 16; D: TRBD2; J: TRBJ2-5; V: TRBV5-6; size: .; DNA: TGTGCCAGCAGCTTGTTGCGGGAGCGGGGCCAAGAGACCCAGTACTTC; CDR3: CASSLLRERGQETQYF
length: 18; D: TRBD2; J: TRBJ2-1; V: TRBV4-2; size: few; DNA: TGTGCCAGCAGCCCGGAAGCCTTAGCGGGAGGAAACTACAATGAGCAGTTCTTC; CDR3: CASSPEALAGGNYNEQFF
length: 15; D: TRBD2; J: TRBJ2-7; V: TRBV20-1; size: .; DNA: TGCAGTGCTAGGGGGACTAGCGGGAGCTCCTACGAGCAGTACTTC; CDR3: CSARGTSGSSYEQYF
length: 12; D: .; J: TRBJ2-2; V: TRBV28; size: few; DNA: TGTGCCAGCAGTCCGCCGATGGAGGAGCTGTTTTTT; CDR3: CASSPPMEELFF
length: 13; D: .; J: TRBJ2-7; V: TRBV25-1; size: .; DNA: TGTGCCAGCATCACCGGGCCCACCCACGAGCAGTACTTC; CDR3: CASITGPTHEQYF
length: 15; D: TRBD2; J: TRBJ2-1; V: TRBV20-1; size: .; DNA: TGCAGTGCTGATAGGGACTACCTTATTAACAATGAGCAGTTCTTC; CDR3: CSADRDYLINNEQFF
length: 15; D: .; J: TRBJ2-5; V: TRBV20-1; size: .; DNA: TGCAGTGCTTCCGCGGGACAGCTCTACCAAGAGACCCAGTACTTC; CDR3: CSASAGQLYQETQYF
length: 16; D: .; J: TRBJ2-3; V: TRBV14; size: .; DNA: TGTGCCAGCAGCCAACCCGGGACGTCTCGCACAGATACGCAGTATTTT; CDR3: CASSQPGTSRTDTQYF
length: 15; D: TRBD2; J: TRBJ2-1; V: TRBV4-3; size: many; DNA: TGCGCCAGCAGCCAAGGCGGGAGCTCCTACAATGAGCAGTTCTTC; CDR3: CASSQGGSSYNEQFF
length: 14; D: TRBD2; J: TRBJ2-3; V: TRBV7-9; size: few; DNA: TGTGCCAGCAGCCTCCGGGACTACGGAGATACGCAGTATTTT; CDR3: CASSLRDYGDTQYF
length: 14; D: .; J: TRBJ2-7; V: TRBV6-1; size: few; DNA: TGTGCCAGCAGAAAAGCGGGTCCTTCCTACGAGCAGTACTTC; CDR3: CASRKAGPSYEQYF
length: 15; D: .; J: TRBJ2-2; V: TRBV9; size: .; DNA: TGTGCCAGCAGCGTAGAGAGTCGGGGCACCGGGGAGCTGTTTTTT; CDR3: CASSVESRGTGELFF
length: 11; D: .; J: TRBJ2-5; V: TRBV10-3; size: .; DNA: TGTGCCATGGGACCGGGGGAGACCCAGTACTTC; CDR3: CAMGPGETQYF
length: 15; D: TRBD2; J: TRBJ2-3; V: TRBV12-3/TRBV12-4; size: .; DNA: TGTGCCAGCAGTACCGGACTAGCGGGAGCCCAGTCCGGGTATTTT; CDR3: CASSTGLAGAQSGYF
length: 15; D: .; J: TRBJ1-1; V: TRBV7-8; size: .; DNA: TGTGCCAGCAGCTTAGTTGACAGCCGGCGGACTGAAGCTTTCTTT; CDR3: CASSLVDSRRTEAFF
length: 16; D: TRBD2; J: TRBJ2-1; V: TRBV5-1; size: few; DNA: TGCGCCAGCAGCTTGGGGGGACTAGCGGACTACAATGAGCAGTTCTTC; CDR3: CASSLGGLADYNEQFF
length: 17; D: TRBD2; J: TRBJ2-1; V: TRBV6-1; size: .; DNA: TGTGCCAGCAGTGAAAGTAGAGGCGGGAGGTTCTACAATGAGCAGTTCTTC; CDR3: CASSESRGGRFYNEQFF
length: 13; D: TRBD2; J: TRBJ2-3; V: TRBV28; size: many; DNA: TGTGCCAGCAAGGGCGGGAGGACACCGGCGCAGTATTTT; CDR3: CASKGGRTPAQYF
length: 13; D: TRBD2; J: TRBJ2-7; V: TRBV29-1; size: few; DNA: TGCAGCGTAAGCGGGACGGACACTTACGAGCAGTACTTC; CDR3: CSVSGTDTYEQYF
length: 14; D: .; J: TRBJ2-1; V: TRBV7-6; size: few; DNA: TGTGCCAGCAGCTTAGATGTCGGGTACAATGAGCAGTTCTTC; CDR3: CASSLDVGYNEQFF
length: 16; D: TRBD2; J: TRBJ2-5; V: TRBV3-1; size: .; DNA: TGTGCCAGCAGCCAAGCGACCCGACTAGCGGGACCACCTCTGTACTTC; CDR3: CASSQATRLAGPPLYF
length: 13; D: .; J: TRBJ2-2; V: TRBV10-2; size: .; DNA: TGCGCCAGCAGCTTCTCTAGCGCTGGGGAGCTGTTTTTT; CDR3: CASSFSSAGELFF
length: 16; D: TRBD2; J: TRBJ2-3; V: TRBV5-5; size: .; DNA: TGTGCCAGCAGCTTGGGGGCTAGCGGAGGCGGAGATACGCAGTATTTT; CDR3: CASSLGASGGGDTQYF
length: 14; D: TRBD1; J: TRBJ1-2; V: TRBV19; size: .; DNA: TGTGCCAGTACCCCGACGCAACAGGGGAGCGGCTACACCTTC; CDR3: CASTPTQQGSGYTF
length: 16; D: TRBD2; J: TRBJ2-1; V: TRBV11-2; size: few; DNA: TGTGCCAGCAGCCCTAGTGGGACTATCCATTACAATGAGCAGTTCTTC; CDR3: CASSPSGTIHYNEQFF
length: 14; D: .; J: TRBJ2-2; V: TRBV14; size: .; DNA: TGTGCCAGCAGCCAAACAGGGTTTTCCGGGGAGCTGTTTTTT; CDR3: CASSQTGFSGELFF
length: 16; D: .; J: TRBJ2-7; V: TRBV7-2; size: .; DNA: TGTGCCAGCAGCTTATTGGTCTGGGGGGCATCCTACGAGCAGTACTTC; CDR3: CASSLLVWGASYEQYF
length: 17; D: TRBD2; J: TRBJ2-1; V: TRBV6-2/TRBV6-3; size: few; DNA: TGTGCCAGCAGTTACACCCTCGGACTAGCGGAAGAAAATGAGCAGTTCTTC; CDR3: CASSYTLGLAEENEQFF
length: 15; D: TRBD1; J: TRBJ2-7; V: TRBV19; size: few; DNA: TGTGCCAGTAGTATCTCCGGGACAGGGGACTACGAGCAGTACTTC; CDR3: CASSISGTGDYEQYF
length: 15; D: .; J: TRBJ2-7; V: TRBV15; size: few; DNA: TGTGCCACCAGCGTAAGACTCGGTAAAGCTTACGAGCAGTACTTC; CDR3: CATSVRLGKAYEQYF
length: 15; D: .; J: TRBJ2-1; V: TRBV5-1; size: few; DNA: TGCGCCAGCAGCCCGACAGGTTTAGCCTACAATGAGCAGTTCTTC; CDR3: CASSPTGLAYNEQFF
length: 15; D: TRBD1; J: TRBJ2-7; V: TRBV11-3; size: .; DNA: TGTGCCAGCAGCGCCGACAGGGGGCCGATCTACGAGCAGTACTTC; CDR3: CASSADRGPIYEQYF
length: 13; D: .; J: TRBJ2-1; V: TRBV7-2; size: .; DNA: TGTGCCAGCAGTACACAAGGACCCAATGAGCAGTTCTTC; CDR3: CASSTQGPNEQFF
length: 15; D: .; J: TRBJ2-3; V: TRBV7-2; size: once; DNA: TGTGCCAGCAGCTTAGCGGCCGGCTCATTGGATACGCAGTATTTT; CDR3: CASSLAAGSLDTQYF
length: 13; D: .; J: TRBJ1-1; V: TRBV18; size: many; DNA: TGTGCCAGCTCACTAAAAAGGGAAACTGAAGCTTTCTTT; CDR3: CASSLKRETEAFF
length: 14; D: .; J: TRBJ2-4; V: TRBV20-1; size: .; DNA: TGCAGCGCTACACCGACAGGAGTCAAAAACATTCAGTACTTC; CDR3: CSATPTGVKNIQYF
length: 14; D: .; J: TRBJ2-7; V: TRBV7-9; size: few; DNA: TGTGCCAGCAGCTTAGAGCCCGACCCGTACGAGCAGTACTTC; CDR3: CASSLEPDPYEQYF
length: 14; D: TRBD2; J: TRBJ2-5; V: TRBV12-3/TRBV12-4; size: .; DNA: TGTGCCAGCAGACCTAGCGGGGACCAAGAGACCCAGTACTTC; CDR3: CASRPSGDQETQYF
length: 14; D: TRBD2; J: TRBJ2-7; V: TRBV20-1; size: .; DNA: TGCAGTGCTAGAGATCTAGCGGGAGAATACGAGCAGTACTTC; CDR3: CSARDLAGEYEQYF
length: 12; D: .; J: TRBJ2-1; V: TRBV11-2; size: many; DNA: TGTGCCAGCAGCTTGGCGGTTAATGAGCAGTTCTTC; CDR3: CASSLAVNEQFF
length: 15; D: .; J: TRBJ1-4; V: TRBV28; size: few; DNA: TGTGCCAGCAGCAAAGCCGGGAGTGCGAATGAAAAACTGTTTTTT; CDR3: CASSKAGSANEKLFF
length: 17; D: TRBD1; J: TRBJ2-7; V: TRBV6-2/TRBV6-3; size: few; DNA: TGTGCCAGCAGAGACCCGCCCGGACAGGGGGTTATGGACGAGCAGTACTTC; CDR3: CASRDPPGQGVMDEQYF
length: 13; D: TRBD2; J: TRBJ2-7; V: TRBV20-1; size: .; DNA: TGCAGTGCTAGGGGGCGGGGGGCGAATGAGCAGTACTTC; CDR3: CSARGRGANEQYF
length: 12; D: .; J: TRBJ1-4; V: TRBV18; size: few; DNA: TGTGCCAGCTCACTCCAAGCAGAAAAACTGTTTTTT; CDR3: CASSLQAEKLFF
length: 15; D: .; J: TRBJ2-3; V: TRBV6-1; size: .; DNA: TGTGCCAGCAGGGTAGCGGCCGCAGGGTCAGATACGCAGTATTTT; CDR3: CASRVAAAGSDTQYF
length: 16; D: .; J: TRBJ2-2; V: TRBV28; size: .; DNA: TGTGCCAGCAGTTCTCTCCTTAAGATGAACACCGGGGAGCTGTTTTTT; CDR3: CASSSLLKMNTGELFF